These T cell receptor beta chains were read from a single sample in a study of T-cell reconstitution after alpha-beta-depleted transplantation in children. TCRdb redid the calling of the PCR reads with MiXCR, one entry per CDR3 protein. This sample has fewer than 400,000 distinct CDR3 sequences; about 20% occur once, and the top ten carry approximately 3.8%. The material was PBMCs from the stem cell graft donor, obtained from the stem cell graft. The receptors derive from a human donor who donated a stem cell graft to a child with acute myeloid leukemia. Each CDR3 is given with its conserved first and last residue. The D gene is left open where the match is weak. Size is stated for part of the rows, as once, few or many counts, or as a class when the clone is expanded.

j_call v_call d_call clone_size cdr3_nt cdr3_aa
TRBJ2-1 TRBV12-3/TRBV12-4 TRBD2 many TGTGCCAGCAGTTTACTAGCGGGGATTTACAATGAGCAGTTCTTC CASSLLAGIYNEQFF
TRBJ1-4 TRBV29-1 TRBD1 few TGCAGCGTTAAGACAGGGGGCAGGGAAAAACTGTTTTTT CSVKTGGREKLFF
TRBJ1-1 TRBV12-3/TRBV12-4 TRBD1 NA TGTGCCAGCAGTTTCCTGGACAGGAGGGCTTTCTTT CASSFLDRRAFF
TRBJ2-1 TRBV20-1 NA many TGCAGTGCTAGAGTTTTCGGGACGGTCACCTACAATGAGCAGTTCTTC CSARVFGTVTYNEQFF
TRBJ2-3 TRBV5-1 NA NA TGCGCCAGCAGCTTGGCCCGGCAGGGATTAGATACGCAGTATTTT CASSLARQGLDTQYF
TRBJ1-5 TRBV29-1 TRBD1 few TGCAGCGTTGTGACAGGGTATAGCAATCAGCCCCAGCATTTT CSVVTGYSNQPQHF
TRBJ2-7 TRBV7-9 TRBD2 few TGTGCCAGCAGCAAATCGGGAGGCTCTCCCTACGAGCAGTACTTC CASSKSGGSPYEQYF
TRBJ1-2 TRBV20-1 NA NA TGCAGTGCTATAATTCAGCCCGGAGGCGAGGGCTACACCTTC CSAIIQPGGEGYTF
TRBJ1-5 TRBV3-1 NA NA TGTGCCAGCAGCCAAGATCGTGAGTTTCGGCCCCAGCATTTT CASSQDREFRPQHF
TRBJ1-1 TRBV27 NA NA TGTGCCAGCAGTTTTAGAGGGATGAACACTGAAGCTTTCTTT CASSFRGMNTEAFF
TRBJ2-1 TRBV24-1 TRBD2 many TGTGCCACCCTCTGCCTAGCGGGGGATGCCTACAATGAGCAGTTCTTC CATLCLAGDAYNEQFF
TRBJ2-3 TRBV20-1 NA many TGCAGTGCTAGAGGGGAGGCTCCCCAGGTGGATACGCAGTATTTT CSARGEAPQVDTQYF
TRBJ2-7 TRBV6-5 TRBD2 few TGTGCCAGCACGGGGGGGGAAGGGGCCTACGAGCAGTACTTC CASTGGEGAYEQYF
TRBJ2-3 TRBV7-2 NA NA TGTGCCAGCAGCTGGGATGAGAGAAGGAGGACAGATACGCAGTATTTT CASSWDERRRTDTQYF
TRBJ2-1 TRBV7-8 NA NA TGTGCCAGCAGCTCACTTTGGGATGAGCAGTTCTTC CASSSLWDEQFF
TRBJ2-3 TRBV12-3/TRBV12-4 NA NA TGTGCCAGCAGTTTTGCACCAGGGGCAGATACGCAGTATTTT CASSFAPGADTQYF
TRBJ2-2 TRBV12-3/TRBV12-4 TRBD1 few TGTGCCAGCACCCCCGTACTCAGGACAGGGGGACACACCGGGGAGCTGTTTTTT CASTPVLRTGGHTGELFF
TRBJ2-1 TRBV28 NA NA TGTGCCAGCAGTTCATCGTGGGCGACCGGAAACAATGAGCAGTTCTTC CASSSSWATGNNEQFF
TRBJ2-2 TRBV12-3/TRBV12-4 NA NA TGTGCCAGCATTTGGGGCCTTAACCTACCGAACACCGGGGAGCTGTTTTTT CASIWGLNLPNTGELFF
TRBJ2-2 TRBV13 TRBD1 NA TGTGCCAGCAGCGCCCGACAGGGGAGTCGGGATACCGGGGAGCTGTTTTTT CASSARQGSRDTGELFF
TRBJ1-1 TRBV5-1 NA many TGCGCCAGCAGCTATAACCCGACAGAACCCGCCAACACTGAAGCTTTCTTT CASSYNPTEPANTEAFF
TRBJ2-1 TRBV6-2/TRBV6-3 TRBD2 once TGTGCCAGCAGTTCGACTAGCCGAAGGGTCGGAGAGCAGTTCTTC CASSSTSRRVGEQFF
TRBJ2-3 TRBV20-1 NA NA TGCAGTGCTAGAGATTATGGAAAGTCCCCAGATACGCAGTATTTT CSARDYGKSPDTQYF
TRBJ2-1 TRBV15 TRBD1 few TGTGCCACCAGCAGAGATGGGGGACAGGGACGTGGTGAGCAGTTCTTC CATSRDGGQGRGEQFF
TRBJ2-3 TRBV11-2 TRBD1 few TGTGCCAGCAGCTTAGGCAGACAGGGCCTGGGCACAGATACGCAGTATTTT CASSLGRQGLGTDTQYF
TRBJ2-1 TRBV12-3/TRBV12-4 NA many TGTGCCAGCAGTCTGACAGGTCCCTACAATGAGCAGTTCTTC CASSLTGPYNEQFF
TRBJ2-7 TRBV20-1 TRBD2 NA TGCAGTGCCTCAGGACTAGCGGACGAGCAGTACTTC CSASGLADEQYF
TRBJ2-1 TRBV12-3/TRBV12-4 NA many TGTGCCAGCAGTTTAAGGGGTGATAAGGTTGAGCAGTTCTTC CASSLRGDKVEQFF
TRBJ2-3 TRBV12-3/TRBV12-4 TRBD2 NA TGTGCCAGCAGTCGGACTAGCGGGATTATAGATACGCAGTATTTT CASSRTSGIIDTQYF
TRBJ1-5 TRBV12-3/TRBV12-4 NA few TGTGCCAGCAGTTTTTCGCTTGGGGATCAGCCCCAGCATTTT CASSFSLGDQPQHF
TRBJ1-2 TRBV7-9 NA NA TGTGCCAGCAGCTTAGCGGGGGACTTCAACTATGGCTACACCTTC CASSLAGDFNYGYTF
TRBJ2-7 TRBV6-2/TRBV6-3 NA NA TGTGCCAGCAGTTCCCTCACAGCGGGTAGCTCCTACGAGCAGTACTTC CASSSLTAGSSYEQYF
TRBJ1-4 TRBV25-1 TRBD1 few TGTGCCAGCAGTGAGGGGACAGGGGAAAAACTGTTTTTT CASSEGTGEKLFF
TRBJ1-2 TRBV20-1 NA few TGCAGTGCTAGGGGCAGGGCGAACTATGGCTACACCTTC CSARGRANYGYTF
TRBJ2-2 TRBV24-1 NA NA TGTGCCACCAGTGATGCAAGGGTGGCCAACACCGGGGAGCTGTTTTTT CATSDARVANTGELFF
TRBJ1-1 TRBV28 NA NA TGTGCCAGCAGTTTCCGAGTGGGAGGGAACACTGAAGCTTTCTTT CASSFRVGGNTEAFF
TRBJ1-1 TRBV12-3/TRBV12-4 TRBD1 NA TGTGCCAGCAGTTTAACAGGGGGTCGTACTGAAGCTTTCTTT CASSLTGGRTEAFF
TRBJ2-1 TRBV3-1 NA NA TGTGCCATCTGTCCCCCTAGTGGAGCCTACAATGAGCAGTTCTTC CAICPPSGAYNEQFF
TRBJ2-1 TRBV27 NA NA TGTGCCAGCAAAGGGACGTCGTTACAGGAGCAGTTCTTC CASKGTSLQEQFF
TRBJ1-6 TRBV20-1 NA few TGCAGGCCTTTGGATAGGCAGTATAATTCACCCCTCCACTTT CRPLDRQYNSPLHF
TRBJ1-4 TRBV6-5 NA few TGTGCCAGCAGTTACGGAGGGGCTTGGGAAAAACTGTTTTTT CASSYGGAWEKLFF
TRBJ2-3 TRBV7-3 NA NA TGTGCCAGCAGCTACCAGGCTGGGGCAGATACGCAGTATTTT CASSYQAGADTQYF
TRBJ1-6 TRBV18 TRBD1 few TGTGCCAGCTCCCCCGGACAGGGAGCCCTCCACTTT CASSPGQGALHF
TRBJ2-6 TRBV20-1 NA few TGCAGTACCCACAGGGTCGGTTTGGCCAACGTCCTGACTTTC CSTHRVGLANVLTF
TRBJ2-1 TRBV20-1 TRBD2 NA TGCAGTGCCCACCGCCCTGGGACTAGGTCCAATGAGCAGTTCTTC CSAHRPGTRSNEQFF
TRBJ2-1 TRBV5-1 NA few TGCGCCAGCAGCTTGAATCGTCCGGGGAGCTCCTACAATGAGCAGTTCTTC CASSLNRPGSSYNEQFF
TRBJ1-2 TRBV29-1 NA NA TGCAGCGTTGAGGGAAGGGCGGACTATGGCTACACCTTC CSVEGRADYGYTF
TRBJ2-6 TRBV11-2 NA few TGTGCCAGCAGCTTAGACCCGATACTGACCTTAGACAGCTCTGGGGCCAACGTCCTGACTTTC CASSLDPILTLDSSGANVLTF
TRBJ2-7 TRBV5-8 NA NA TGTGCCAGCAGCTTGCAGGGGTTCGAGCAGTACTTC CASSLQGFEQYF
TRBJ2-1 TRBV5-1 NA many TGCGCCAGCAGCTTGAGCGCCAGGGTGGACAATGAGCAGTTCTTC CASSLSARVDNEQFF
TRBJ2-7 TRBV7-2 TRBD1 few TGTGCCAGCAGCGTCCGGGACAGGGCCTACGAGCAGTACTTC CASSVRDRAYEQYF
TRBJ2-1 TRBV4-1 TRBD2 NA TGCGCCAGCAGCCAAGTTCGGACTAGCGGATACAATGAGCAGTTCTTC CASSQVRTSGYNEQFF
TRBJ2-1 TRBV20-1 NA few TGCAGTGCTAGAGGAACGCCTGGGGGCAATGAGCAGTTCTTC CSARGTPGGNEQFF